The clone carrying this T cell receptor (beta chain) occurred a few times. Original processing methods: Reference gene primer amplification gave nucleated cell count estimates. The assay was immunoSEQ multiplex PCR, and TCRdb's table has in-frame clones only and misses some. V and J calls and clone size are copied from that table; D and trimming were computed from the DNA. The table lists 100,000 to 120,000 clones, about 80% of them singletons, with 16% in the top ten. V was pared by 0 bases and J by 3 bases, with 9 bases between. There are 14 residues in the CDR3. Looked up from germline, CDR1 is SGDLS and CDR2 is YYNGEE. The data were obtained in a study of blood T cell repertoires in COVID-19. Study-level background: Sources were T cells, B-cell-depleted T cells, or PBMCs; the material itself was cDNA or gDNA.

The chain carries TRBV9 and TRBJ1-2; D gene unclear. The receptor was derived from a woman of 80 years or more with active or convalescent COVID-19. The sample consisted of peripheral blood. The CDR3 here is CASSVDGGYYGYTF. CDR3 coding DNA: TGTGCCAGCAGCGTAGACGGAGGATACTATGGCTACACCTTC. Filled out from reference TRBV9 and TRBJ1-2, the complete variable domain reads DSGVTQTPKHLITATGQRVTLRCSPRSGDLSVYWYQQSLDQGLQFLIQYYNGEERAKGNILERFSAQQFPDLHSELNLSSLELGDSALYFCASSVDGGYYGYTFGSGTRLTVV.